The 15 T cell receptor beta chains below were found in one sample sequenced in a study of T cells in Graves' hyperthyroidism and ophthalmopathy. What was amplified from RNA transcripts were TCR beta CDR3 regions. The HTBI primer set drove a first-round RT-PCR of the TCR CDR3. One entry per CDR3 protein, called by TCRdb with MiXCR from the multiplex PCR reads. The profile shows about 640,000 distinct CDR3 sequences, about 20% of them singletons. The sample was blood. These receptors all come from a man aged 30-40 years with Graves' ophthalmopathy.

V and J are TRBV5-4 and TRBJ2-5; D is uncertain. Germline V CDR1 and CDR2: SGHNT, YYREEE (reference sequence). This CDR3 has 16 amino acids. V was clipped by 0 bases and J by 5 bases, with 17 bases between them. CDR3 protein: CASSLDPGANGETQYF. The CDR3 DNA follows: TGTGCCAGCAGCTTGGATCCGGGTGCGAATGGGGAGACCCAGTACTTC.

This clonotype has at least ten counts. The V and J genes are TRBV3-1 and TRBJ2-7, with D perhaps matching TRBD1 or TRBD2 (5 bases each). CDR1 LGHDT and CDR2 YNNKEL come from the germline V gene (reference sequence). Deletions cut 4 bases from V and 2 bases from J, with 15 bases between. There are 15 residues in the CDR3. CDR3 loop: CASSLRGSVPYEQYF. The CDR3 coding sequence is TGTGCCAGCAGCCTAAGGGGTAGCGTACCCTACGAGCAGTACTTC.

This clonotype was observed a handful of times. This chain uses TRBV7-8 with TRBJ2-5, with 8 bases matching TRBD2. Germline loops: CDR1 SGHVS, CDR2 FQNEAQ. Germline trimming cut 0 bases from V and 4 bases from J; bases unmatched to any gene: 1. CDR3 length: 14 amino acids. CDR3 residues: CASSLASGTETQYF. The CDR3 nucleotides read TGTGCCAGCAGCTTAGCTAGCGGGACAGAGACCCAGTACTTC.

This clonotype was recorded a few times. The chain combines TRBV28 with TRBJ2-1; TRBD2 aligns across 11 bases. Germline lookup yields CDR1 MDHEN and CDR2 SYDVKM. Germline trimming cut 7 bases from V and 4 bases from J; bases unmatched to any gene: 15. This CDR3 spans 18 amino acids. CDR3 region: CASTERVAGGGRYNEQFF. Here the CDR3 DNA reads TGTGCCAGCACCGAGAGGGTAGCGGGAGGGGGTAGATACAATGAGCAGTTCTTC.

V is TRBV6-1 and J is TRBJ1-4; perhaps TRBD1 as D (5 bases). This CDR3 comprises 15 residues. Germline lookup yields CDR1 MNHNS and CDR2 SASEGT. The germline V and J ends were trimmed by 6 bases and 10 bases, with 21 bases remaining between them. CDR3: CASRPDRLSSRKLFF. CDR3 DNA sequence: TGTGCCAGCAGACCCGACAGACTTTCGTCTAGAAAACTGTTTTTT.

For the CDR3, the DNA is TGCGCCAGCGGGTCGTCCAACAGCGGGAGGGTCACCGGGGAGCTGTTTTTT. Residues: CASGSSNSGRVTGELFF. J is TRBJ2-2 and V is TRBV5-1; 10 positions agree with TRBD2. This CDR3 is built from 17 residues. V lost 7 bases to trimming and J lost 4 bases; unmatched junction nucleotides: 13. Germline V lookup: CDR1 SGHRS, CDR2 YFSETQ. The whole variable domain, remainder taken from reference TRBV5-1 and TRBJ2-2, is KAGVTQTPRYLIKTRGQQVTLSCSPISGHRSVSWYQQTPGQGLQFLFEYFSETQRNKGNFPGRFSGRQFSNSRSEMNVSTLELGDSALYLCASGSSNSGRVTGELFFGEGSRLTVL.

This clonotype was detected ten times or more. The gene calls are TRBV30 and TRBJ2-5; maybe TRBD2 (6 bases). Per germline, CDR1 GTSNPN and CDR2 SVGIG (reference sequence). V lost 4 bases and J 1 base, leaving 13 bases between the germline ends. The CDR3 is 14 residues long. The chain's CDR3 is CAWNGVAVQETQYF. The CDR3 DNA follows: TGTGCCTGGAATGGAGTAGCGGTCCAAGAGACCCAGTACTTC.

This clonotype was observed a few times. The chain employs TRBV19 and TRBJ2-6; 8 bases line up with TRBD1. V lost 5 bases, J lost 4 bases, and 16 bases stayed unmatched. The CDR3 has 19 residues. Germline CDR1 LNHDA, CDR2 SQIVND (reference sequence). The CDR3 is CASSDERTGTYSGANVLTF. The DNA of the CDR3 is TGTGCCAGTAGTGACGAGAGGACAGGGACTTATTCCGGGGCCAACGTCCTGACTTTC. The full variable domain, completed using reference TRBV19 and TRBJ2-6, is DGGITQSPKYLFRKEGQNVTLSCEQNLNHDAMYWYRQDPGQGLRLIYYSQIVNDFQKGDIAEGYSVSREKKESFPLTVTSAQKNPTAFYLCASSDERTGTYSGANVLTFGAGSRLTVL.

The table lists this clonotype with a few counts. The CDR3, as DNA: TGTGCCTTCTCCTCTAAAAACAGGGGGCATGACTATGGCTACACCTTC. Translated: CAFSSKNRGHDYGYTF. The rearrangement uses TRBV30 and TRBJ1-2; 9 bases align to TRBD1. The trim removed 7 bases at V and 3 bases at J, leaving 15 bases unmatched. Germline CDR1 GTSNPN, CDR2 SVGIG (reference sequence). The CDR3 extends over 16 amino acids.

This clonotype was counted a few times. This chain connects TRBV27 to TRBJ1-5; D is perhaps TRBD1 (5 bases). CDR1 and CDR2 from the germline V gene are MNHEY and SMNVEV (reference sequence). Trimming pared 5 bases from V and 3 bases from J, leaving 11 bases between. The CDR3 is 14 residues long. The CDR3 sequence: CASSPGALNQPQHF. Here the CDR3 DNA reads TGTGCCAGCAGTCCCGGGGCCCTCAATCAGCCCCAGCATTTT.

About this clonotype: Germline is not matched at one junction end, which may reflect a read error. This rearrangement joins TRBV7-3 to TRBJ2-5; 12 nucleotides match TRBD1. The CDR3 runs 16 residues. Germline loops: CDR1 SGHTA, CDR2 FQGTGA. The CDR3 protein is CASSPGTGGVRETQYF. The CDR3 nucleotides read TGTGCTAGCAGCCCTGGGACAGGGGGCGTGAGAGAGACCCAGTACTTC.

This clonotype was recorded a few times. The chain's CDR3 is CASSPPDREAYNEQFF. The DNA for the CDR3 is TGTGCCAGCAGCCCTCCAGACAGGGAGGCCTACAATGAGCAGTTCTTC. V is TRBV13 and J is TRBJ2-1, with D tentatively TRBD1 (7 bases). The CDR3 has 16 amino acids. In germline, CDR1 is PRHDT, CDR2 FYEKMQ (reference sequence). V was trimmed by 5 bases and J by 2 bases, leaving 16 bases between them.

The J gene is TRBJ1-5, the V gene TRBV10-3; D might be TRBD1 (5 bases). Germline assignment: CDR1 ENHRY and CDR2 SYGVKD. Trimming took 2 bases from V and 2 from J, leaving 7 bases between them. This CDR3 has 14 residues. CDR3 DNA sequence: TGTGCCATCAGTGAGGGGGCAGGCAATCAGCCCCAGCATTTT. This sequence encodes CAISEGAGNQPQHF.

This chain uses TRBV5-1 with TRBJ2-1; 8 positions agree with TRBD1. CDR1 and CDR2 from the germline V gene are SGHRS and YFSETQ. J gave up 4 bases and V 4 bases, and 7 bases lay outside the gene matches. The CDR3 sequence is 15 residues long. The CDR3 bases are TGCGCCAGCAGCCTGGGACAGGAGCGATACAATGAGCAGTTCTTC. Translating it yields CASSLGQERYNEQFF. Filled out from reference TRBV5-1 and TRBJ2-1, the complete variable domain reads KAGVTQTPRYLIKTRGQQVTLSCSPISGHRSVSWYQQTPGQGLQFLFEYFSETQRNKGNFPGRFSGRQFSNSRSEMNVSTLELGDSALYLCASSLGQERYNEQFFGPGTRLTVL.

A few counts support this clonotype. This chain links TRBV27 with TRBJ2-7; no definite D call. The CDR3 contains 13 residues. Between the trimmed V and J ends, which lost 3 bases and 4 bases, there was a span of 10 bases. The V gene's germline CDR1 is MNHEY and CDR2 SMNVEV (reference sequence). The CDR3 reads CASSFRNSYEQYF. The CDR3 bases are TGTGCCAGCAGTTTCAGGAACAGTTACGAGCAGTACTTC.